The 25 T cell receptor beta chains in this list originate from one sample, sequenced in a study of blood T cell repertoires in COVID-19. Sequencing was performed with immunoSEQ multiplex PCR; in TCRdb, only in-frame clones are kept and a portion is missing. The sample has 150,000 to 200,000 clones, 80% to 90% seen once. Sequencing was done on a sample of peripheral blood. The receptor set was obtained from a man in his late teens or twenties who had recovered from COVID-19.

This clone has a single count. This chain uses TRBV7-8 with TRBJ1-6, with D unresolved. Germline V gives CDR1 SGHVS, CDR2 FQNEAQ. V was pared by 4 bases and J by 8 bases, with 15 bases between. The CDR3 runs 15 residues. The CDR3 loop reads CASSYRTAGDSPLHF. CDR3 in DNA: TGTGCCAGCAGCTATCGGACGGCGGGTGATTCACCCCTCCACTTT. Looking up the rest from reference TRBV7-8 and TRBJ1-6 gives the full variable domain: GAGVSQSPRYKVAKRGQDVALRCDPISGHVSLFWYQQALGQGPEFLTYFQNEAQLDKSGLPSDRFFAERPEGSVSTLKIQRTQQEDSAVYLCASSYRTAGDSPLHFGNGTRLTVT.

This clone was recorded once. The gene calls are TRBV6-6 and TRBJ2-3; D is unclear. The CDR3 has 16 amino acids. With 2 bases removed from V and 0 bases from J, the gap between germline ends came to 12 bases. CDR1 is MNHNY, CDR2 SVGAGI, per germline (reference sequence). The CDR3 region is CASSYKVASSTDTQYF. The CDR3 region has the DNA TGTGCCAGCAGTTACAAAGTGGCCTCTAGCACAGATACGCAGTATTTT.

In nucleotides, the CDR3 is TGTGCCAGCAGCGTTTCTAAGAATTCCTACGAGCAGTACTTC. Amino acids: CASSVSKNSYEQYF. The chain combines TRBV9 with TRBJ2-7; no definite D call. Trimming cost V 2 bases and J 1 base, with 10 bases left between them. The CDR3 consists of 14 residues. Germline V CDR1 and CDR2: SGDLS, YYNGEE.

This chain uses TRBV5-1 with TRBJ1-2; 7 bases fit TRBD1. CDR1 is SGHRS and CDR2 is YFSETQ in the germline V gene. This CDR3 contains 12 residues. V shed 4 bases and J 8 bases; nucleotides not matched to a gene: 5. The CDR3 protein is CASSTTGYGYTF. The CDR3, as DNA: TGCGCCAGCAGCACGACAGGGTACGGCTACACCTTC.

The chain joins TRBV6-5 to TRBJ2-6; D may be TRBD2 (7 bases). The germline V and J ends were trimmed by 4 bases and 2 bases, with 12 bases remaining between them. Germline V lookup: CDR1 MNHEY, CDR2 SVGAGI. The length of the CDR3 is 16 residues. Here the CDR3 DNA reads TGTGCCAGCAGTTTAGGGGGGGGTGCTGGGGCCAACGTCCTGACTTTC. Amino acid sequence: CASSLGGGAGANVLTF.

The chain has TRBV5-1 and TRBJ2-1; 12 bases map to TRBD2. Trimming removed 3 bases from V and 4 bases from J; junction bases left unmatched: 2. The CDR3 spans 15 residues. Germline CDR1 SGHRS, CDR2 YFSETQ. CDR3 DNA sequence: TGCGCCAGCAGCTCCGGGACTAGCGGGTACAATGAGCAGTTCTTC. It encodes CASSSGTSGYNEQFF.

The chain has TRBV30 and TRBJ1-4, with 8 bases matching TRBD1. This CDR3 is built from 14 residues. Per germline, CDR1 GTSNPN and CDR2 SVGIG (reference sequence). V lost 5 bases to trimming and J lost 4 bases; unmatched junction nucleotides: 6. Here the CDR3 DNA reads TGTGCCTGGGGGAGGACAGGGCTTAATGAAAAACTGTTTTTT. Residues: CAWGRTGLNEKLFF.

This sequence joins TRBV2 and TRBJ1-1, with D hard to call. The length of the CDR3 is 12 residues. V was pared by 4 bases and J by 4 bases, with 7 bases between. The V gene's germline CDR1 is SNHLY and CDR2 FYNNEI. CDR3 bases: TGTGCCAGCAGTGTCCTGGCCACTGAAGCTTTCTTT. It yields the protein CASSVLATEAFF.

The chain links TRBV11-1 to TRBJ2-3, with 11 bases lining up with TRBD2. The junction had 3 bases not matched to a gene; V was cut back by 4 bases and J by 3 bases. Germline values: CDR1 SGHAT, CDR2 FQDESV (reference sequence). This CDR3 spans 15 amino acids. CDR3: CASSSSSGRTDTQYF. The DNA of the CDR3 is TGTGCCAGCAGCTCCTCTAGCGGGAGGACAGATACGCAGTATTTT.

The CDR3 bases are TGTGCCAGCAGCGTAGCTAGCGGGATACGCGGTGAGCAGTTCTTC. Translated, it gives CASSVASGIRGEQFF. The V call is TRBV9, the J call TRBJ2-1, with 9 nucleotides matching TRBD2. CDR3 length equals 15 residues. With V trimmed by 0 bases and J by 9 bases, 7 bases remained unmatched. The germline V gene has CDR1 SGDLS and CDR2 YYNGEE. Full variable domain (outside the CDR3, taken from reference TRBV9 and TRBJ2-1): DSGVTQTPKHLITATGQRVTLRCSPRSGDLSVYWYQQSLDQGLQFLIQYYNGEERAKGNILERFSAQQFPDLHSELNLSSLELGDSALYFCASSVASGIRGEQFFGPGTRLTVL.

This chain links TRBV7-9 with TRBJ1-2, with 9 bases aligning to TRBD1. Trimming at V came to 4 bases and at J to 6 bases, leaving 3 bases not matched to a gene. The length of the CDR3 is 13 residues. Germline CDR1 SEHNR, CDR2 FQNEAQ (reference sequence). The chain's CDR3 is CASSWGTGHGYTF. The CDR3 bases are TGTGCCAGCAGCTGGGGGACAGGGCATGGCTACACCTTC.

The J gene is TRBJ2-7, the V gene TRBV7-2; 7 bases map to TRBD2. The germline gives CDR1 SGHTA, CDR2 FQGNSA. Germline trimming cut 1 base from V and 6 bases from J; bases unmatched to any gene: 9. The CDR3 is made up of 15 amino acids. The CDR3 here is CASSLGRGRDSEQYF. CDR3 sequence (DNA): TGTGCCAGCAGCTTAGGTAGAGGGAGGGACTCCGAGCAGTACTTC.

The chain employs TRBV29-1 and TRBJ2-2; D not resolved. The CDR3 runs to 14 residues. Trimming shortened V by 4 bases and J by 0 bases, and 9 bases separated the two germline ends. The germline gives CDR1 SQVTM, CDR2 ANQGSEA. The CDR3 here is CSVVVRTNTGELFF. The CDR3 DNA sequence: TGCAGCGTTGTCGTCAGGACGAACACCGGGGAGCTGTTTTTT.

V usage is TRBV7-9 and J usage is TRBJ1-1; 8 bases match TRBD1. CDR3 size: 13 residues. CDR1 and CDR2 from the germline V gene are SEHNR and FQNEAQ (reference sequence). Trimming at V came to 0 bases and at J to 10 bases, leaving 4 bases not matched to a gene. For the CDR3, the DNA is TGTGCCAGCAGCTTAGCTGGACAGGGTCGAGCTTTCTTT. Amino acids: CASSLAGQGRAFF.

This clone was detected once. This sequence joins TRBV6-2 or TRBV6-3 and TRBJ2-7; 11 bases align to TRBD2. Trimming at V came to 4 bases and at J to 4 bases, leaving 3 bases not matched to a gene. The CDR3 is 14 residues long. The V gene's germline CDR1 is MNHEY and CDR2 SVGEGT. This chain's CDR3 is CASSLAGGIYEQYF. The CDR3 bases are TGTGCCAGCAGTTTAGCGGGAGGGATTTACGAGCAGTACTTC.

The chain combines TRBV6-5 with TRBJ1-6, with unresolved D. Trimming left V 8 bases short and J 9 bases short, with 5 bases between. The CDR3 is 10 residues long. Germline V CDR1 and CDR2: MNHEY, SVGAGI. The CDR3 region is CASGGSPLHF. CDR3 sequence (DNA): TGTGCCAGCGGCGGTTCACCCCTCCACTTT.

The chain links TRBV19 to TRBJ1-5; D unclear. V was clipped by 1 base and J by 0 bases, with 4 bases between them. This CDR3 is built from 14 residues. From germline, CDR1 is LNHDA and CDR2 SQIVND (reference sequence). In nucleotides, the CDR3 is TGTGCCAGTAGTATAGGAGATAGCAATCAGCCCCAGCATTTT. This codes for CASSIGDSNQPQHF.

The V and J genes are TRBV4-1 and TRBJ2-1; 11 nucleotides match TRBD2. The CDR3 runs to 19 residues. J was trimmed by 5 bases and V by 1 base; bases with no gene match: 13. Germline values: CDR1 MGHRA, CDR2 YSYEKL. CDR3 bases: TGCGCCAGCAGCCAAGCTCCTCTTCTCTTAGCGGGAGGGAACAATGAGCAGTTCTTC. It encodes CASSQAPLLLAGGNNEQFF.

In its sample, this clone was seen once. The J gene is TRBJ2-1, the V gene TRBV7-3; 10 positions agree with TRBD1. The CDR3 loop spans 16 amino acids. CDR1 SGHTA and CDR2 FQGTGA come from the germline V gene. The ends lost 1 base at V and 6 bases at J; junction bases unmatched: 6. CDR3 bases: TGTGCCAGCAGCTTAAACCGGGACAGGGGAAGCAATGAGCAGTTCTTC. Protein sequence: CASSLNRDRGSNEQFF.

The chain combines TRBV6-6 with TRBJ2-7; 9 nucleotides align to TRBD1. This CDR3 contains 15 residues. Germline CDR1 and CDR2: MNHNY and SVGAGI (reference sequence). The J segment lost 6 bases and the V segment lost 5 bases, leaving 11 bases of the junction unmatched. The CDR3 sequence is CASSLTGTGRGEQYF. The CDR3 DNA follows: TGTGCCAGCAGTCTCACCGGGACAGGGAGGGGCGAGCAGTACTTC.

The rearrangement links TRBV9 to TRBJ2-7; a weak D match, TRBD1 (6 bases). Germline V gene data show CDR1 as SGDLS and CDR2 as YYNGEE. CDR3 length: 14 residues. V lost 3 bases and J lost 7, with 17 bases in between. The CDR3 reads CASSGGPGGWEQYF. CDR3 bases: TGTGCCAGCAGCGGGGGGCCTGGCGGGTGGGAGCAGTACTTC.

The genes are TRBV5-1 and TRBJ1-6; D perhaps matches TRBD1 (5 bases). CDR3 length: 16 amino acids. With 4 bases removed from V and 7 bases from J, the gap between germline ends came to 18 bases. CDR1 and CDR2 from the germline V gene are SGHRS and YFSETQ. The chain's CDR3 is CASSEKGAIGNSPLHF. DNA of the CDR3: TGCGCCAGCAGCGAAAAAGGGGCGATCGGGAATTCACCCCTCCACTTT.

The J gene is TRBJ2-2, the V gene TRBV6-5; no reliable D call. From germline, CDR1 is MNHEY and CDR2 SVGAGI. There are 15 residues in the CDR3. V was trimmed by 10 bases and J by 1 base, leaving 16 bases between them. CDR3 amino acids: CATLSSGRNTGELFF. The CDR3 DNA follows: TGTGCCACCCTTTCGTCAGGAAGGAACACCGGGGAGCTGTTTTTT.

This sequence joins TRBV20-1 and TRBJ2-4, with TRBD2 matching over 8 bases. Per germline, CDR1 DFQATT and CDR2 SNEGSKA (reference sequence). The V segment lost 3 bases and the J segment 1 base; nucleotides outside the gene matches: 5. The CDR3 runs to 15 residues. The CDR3 reads CSASSGGGAKNIQYF. CDR3 nucleotide sequence: TGCAGTGCTAGTTCCGGCGGGGGGGCCAAAAACATTCAGTACTTC.

This clone appeared once. The chain has TRBV7-2 and TRBJ1-1; D unclear. The V end was cut by 5 bases, the J end by 1 base, with 14 bases between. The germline gives CDR1 SGHTA, CDR2 FQGNSA. The CDR3 runs 15 residues. This CDR3 is CASSGRSGGNTEAFF. DNA of the CDR3: TGTGCCAGCAGCGGAAGATCAGGAGGGAACACTGAAGCTTTCTTT.